This T cell receptor (beta chain) was found in a study of shared clonotypes between healthy human individuals. Study findings and constraints: Relative to clonotypes present in all four donors, those not shared had lower generation probabilities.

Naive CD45RA+ and memory CD45RA-negative subsets were split from CD4+ cells. Deep level was the assay's run setting. Replicate PCRs for sorted subsets used around 190 ng DNA; this equaled 25,000 to 30,000 T cell genomes. This table comes from immunoSEQ multiplex PCR, and its TCRdb copy is limited to in-frame clones, with some not included. The data show over 2 million clones, less than 95% seen once. As regards this clone: Its target is unknown.

CDR1 SGHTA and CDR2 FQGNSA come from the germline V gene. The CDR3 totals 17 residues. V was pared by 0 bases and J by 0 bases, with 3 bases of the junction left unmatched. Sequencing was carried out using naive CD4+ T cells from PBMCs. The subset: CD45RA+ positively selected. This receptor was obtained from a man between 18 and 29 years old in good health. Some clones in this sample may be carry-over from other donors' samples. The J gene is TRBJ2-2, the V gene TRBV7-2; TRBD2 agrees at 8 bases. CDR3 sequence: CASSLASGGSNTGELFF. The CDR3 DNA is TGTGCCAGCAGCTTAGCCAGCGGGGGATCGAACACCGGGGAGCTGTTTTTT.